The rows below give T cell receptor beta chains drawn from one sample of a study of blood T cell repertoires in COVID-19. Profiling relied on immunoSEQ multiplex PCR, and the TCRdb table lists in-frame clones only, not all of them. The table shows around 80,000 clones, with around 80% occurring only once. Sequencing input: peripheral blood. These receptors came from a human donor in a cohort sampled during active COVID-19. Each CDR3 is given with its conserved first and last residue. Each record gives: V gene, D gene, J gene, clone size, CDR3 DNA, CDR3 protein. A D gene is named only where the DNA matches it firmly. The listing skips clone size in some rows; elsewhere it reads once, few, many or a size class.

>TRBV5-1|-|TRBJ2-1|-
TGCGCCAGCAGGGCCGGGACAACCTACAATGAGCAGTTCTTC
CASRAGTTYNEQFF
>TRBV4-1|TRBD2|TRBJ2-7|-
TGCGCCAGCAGCCGGGGACTAGCGGGGGTTGAGCAGTACTTC
CASSRGLAGVEQYF
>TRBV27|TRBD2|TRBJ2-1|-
TGTGCCAGCAGTCCTACTAACGGGGGGGCCGGTAACTACAATGAGCAGTTCTTC
CASSPTNGGAGNYNEQFF
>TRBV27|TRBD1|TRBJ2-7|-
TGTGCCAACAGTCTCCGCCGCGACAGGGCATACGAGCAGTACTTC
CANSLRRDRAYEQYF
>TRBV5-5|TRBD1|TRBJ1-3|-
TGTGCCAGCAGTGACCTCCGGGACAGAGTAGGAAACACCATATATTTT
CASSDLRDRVGNTIYF
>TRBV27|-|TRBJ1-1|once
TGTGCCAGCAGCGAGGGGAACACTGAAGCTTTCTTT
CASSEGNTEAFF
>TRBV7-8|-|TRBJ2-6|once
TGTGCCAGCAACCGAGGGAGGAGGGGTAGCTCTGGGGCCAACGTCCTGACTTTC
CASNRGRRGSSGANVLTF
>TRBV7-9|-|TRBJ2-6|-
TGTGCCAGCAACATTCTCGACACGGGGGCCAACGTCCTGACTTTC
CASNILDTGANVLTF
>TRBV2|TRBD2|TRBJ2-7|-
TGTGCCAGCAGTGAAAGGCAGGGCGGGGGCGAGCAGTACTTC
CASSERQGGGEQYF
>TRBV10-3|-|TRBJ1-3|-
TGTGCCATCAGTGAGGCAGGTCGGAACACCATATATTTT
CAISEAGRNTIYF
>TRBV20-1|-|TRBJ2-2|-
TGCAGTGCTAGTGCATACGGGACACCGAACACCGGGGAGCTGTTTTTT
CSASAYGTPNTGELFF
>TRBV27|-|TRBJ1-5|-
TGTGCCAGCAGTTTAGAAGGACAGAAGTACAATCAGCCCCAGCATTTT
CASSLEGQKYNQPQHF
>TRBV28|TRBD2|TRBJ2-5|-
TGTGCCAGCAGATTGGGACTAGCGGCCGAGACCCAGTACTTC
CASRLGLAAETQYF
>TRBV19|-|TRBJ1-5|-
TGTGCCAGTAGTACGGGGGGACATCAGCCCCAGCATTTT
CASSTGGHQPQHF
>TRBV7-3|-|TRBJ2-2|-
TGTGCCAGCAGCTTAAATTCGGGTGGATTAACCGGGGAGCTGTTTTTT
CASSLNSGGLTGELFF
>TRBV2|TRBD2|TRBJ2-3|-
TGTGCCAGCAGGGCGGGGGGGAGCACAGATACGCAGTATTTT
CASRAGGSTDTQYF
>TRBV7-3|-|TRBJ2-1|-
TGTGCCAGCAGCGCCGGAGGGTCAGTCTCCTACAATGAGCAGTTCTTC
CASSAGGSVSYNEQFF
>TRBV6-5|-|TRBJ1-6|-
TGTGCCAGCACCCCCGCGACGGGGAATTCACCCCTCCACTTT
CASTPATGNSPLHF
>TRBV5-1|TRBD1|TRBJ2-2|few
TGCGCCAGCAGCTCAAGACACAGGGGTGTATCATCCGGGGAGCTGTTTTTT
CASSSRHRGVSSGELFF
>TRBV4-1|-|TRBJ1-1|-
TGCGCCAGCAGCCAAGAACCCAGGGGTGGGAACACTGAAGCTTTCTTT
CASSQEPRGGNTEAFF
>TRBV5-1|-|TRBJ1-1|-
TGCGCCAGCAGCTTGGGGGGAGGGACAAGTGGGTATGGAAAGAACACTGAAGCTTTCTTT
CASSLGGGTSGYGKNTEAFF
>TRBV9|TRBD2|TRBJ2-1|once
TGTGCCAGCAGCCCGACCCCATCGGGAGGGGAGCAGTTCTTC
CASSPTPSGGEQFF
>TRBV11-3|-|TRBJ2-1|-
TGTGCCAGCAGCTTTAGCTCAAGCTCCTACAATGAGCAGTTCTTC
CASSFSSSSYNEQFF
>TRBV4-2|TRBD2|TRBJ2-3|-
TGTGCCAGCAGCCAAGGGGAAGCGGGGGCGGCGGATACGCAGTATTTT
CASSQGEAGAADTQYF
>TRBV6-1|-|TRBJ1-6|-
TGTGCCAGCAGTGAACTGGGGGCTAAAGATTCACCCCTCCACTTT
CASSELGAKDSPLHF
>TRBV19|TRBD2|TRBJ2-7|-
TGTGCCAGTAGTCATAGCGGGGGAGCCCCCACCTACGAGCAGTACTTC
CASSHSGGAPTYEQYF
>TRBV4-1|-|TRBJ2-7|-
TGCGCCAGCAGCCCTACAGGGTCCTACGAGCAGTACTTC
CASSPTGSYEQYF
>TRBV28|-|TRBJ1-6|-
TGTGCCAGCAGTTCGACAGGCCGGGCCCTCCACTTT
CASSSTGRALHF
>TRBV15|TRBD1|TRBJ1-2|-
TGTGCCACCAGCAGAGAGTTAGGGGGCGCGAGAGGCTACACCTTC
CATSRELGGARGYTF
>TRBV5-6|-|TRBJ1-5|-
TGTGCCAGCAGCTTGGCCGGGACAAGGATAGATAGCAATCAGCCCCAGCATTTT
CASSLAGTRIDSNQPQHF
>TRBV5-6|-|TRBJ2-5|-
TGTGCCAGCAGTTCCCAGGGAGGAGAGACCCAGTACTTC
CASSSQGGETQYF
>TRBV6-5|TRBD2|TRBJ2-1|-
TGTGCCAGCAGTCCAAGAGCGGGGGCTTACTGGGAGCAGTTCTTC
CASSPRAGAYWEQFF
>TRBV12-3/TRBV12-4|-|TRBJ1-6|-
TGTGCCAGCAGGACAGGATATAATTCACCCCTCCACTTT
CASRTGYNSPLHF
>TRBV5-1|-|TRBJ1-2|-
TGCGCCAGCAGCTTGTCTTCAAGTCGGAACTATGGCTACACCTTC
CASSLSSSRNYGYTF
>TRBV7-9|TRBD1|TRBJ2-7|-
TGTGCCAGCAGCCGCGACAGGGGATGGCCTTACGAGCAGTACTTC
CASSRDRGWPYEQYF
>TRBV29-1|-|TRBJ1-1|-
TGCAGCGTTGAAGATGGAAGGGGCTCGAACACTGAAGCTTTCTTT
CSVEDGRGSNTEAFF
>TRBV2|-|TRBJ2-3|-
TGTGCCAGCAGCCAAGAAACTGGAGATACGCAGTATTTT
CASSQETGDTQYF
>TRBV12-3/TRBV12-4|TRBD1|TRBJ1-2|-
TGTGCCAGCAGTTTGGGACAGCATGGCTACACCTTC
CASSLGQHGYTF
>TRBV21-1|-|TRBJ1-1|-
TGTGCCAGCAGCAAAACTAGAACATTCACTGAAGCTTTCTTT
CASSKTRTFTEAFF
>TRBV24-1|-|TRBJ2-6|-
TGTGCCACCATTATTTTAGTCGGCGAGGGCACCGGGGCCAACGTCCTGACTTTC
CATIILVGEGTGANVLTF
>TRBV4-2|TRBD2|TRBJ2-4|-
TGTGCCAGCAGCCAAGAGAGGATTAGCGGGGGGGCGTACATTTCGCAGTACTTC
CASSQERISGGAYISQYF
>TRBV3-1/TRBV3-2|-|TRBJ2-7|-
TGTGCCAGCAGCGCGGACTCTTACTACGAGCAGTACTTC
CASSADSYYEQYF
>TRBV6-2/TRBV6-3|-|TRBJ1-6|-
TGTGCCAGCAGTTTGAGACAGGAGGTCTATAATTCACCCCTCCACTTT
CASSLRQEVYNSPLHF
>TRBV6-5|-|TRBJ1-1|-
TGTGCCAGCAGGCAACAGGTAACGAACACTGAAGCTTTCTTT
CASRQQVTNTEAFF
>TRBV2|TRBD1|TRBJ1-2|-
TGTGCCAGCAGTGGAAACCTAAGAATACAGGGGGCGCGGGGCTACACCTTC
CASSGNLRIQGARGYTF
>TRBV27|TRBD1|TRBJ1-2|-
TGTGCCAGCAGCCGGGGGACAGGGGGTGCGACCGGCTACACCTTC
CASSRGTGGATGYTF